Listed here is a single T cell receptor (beta chain). This specimen belongs to a study of regulatory T cells in long-lasting Graves disease. Germline V CDR1 and CDR2: DFQATT, SNEGSKA (reference sequence). The ends lost 5 bases at V and 3 bases at J; junction bases unmatched: 1. This CDR3 has 11 amino acids. Arm-PCR with iRepertoire HTBI primers amplified the CDR3 regions for these TCR beta libraries. As handled by the study authors: Identification across samples found 50 to 80 TRBV and approximately 15 TRBJ segments. TCRdb analysed the multiplex PCR reads with MiXCR anew, one entry per CDR3 protein. The V and J calls reflect TCRdb's pipeline rather than the authors' work. The sample records approximately 400,000 distinct CDR3 sequences, 12% being singletons. Time point denoted: newly diagnosed GD, antithyroid drugs for less than 3 months. From RNA extracted from PBMCs, the TCR library was made. EDTA tubes held approximately 8.8 milliliters of peripheral blood from each patient.

The same data also went into a second study, on T cells in Graves' hyperthyroidism and ophthalmopathy. That work contributes: A set of HTBI primers served as the primers for a first-round RT-PCR of the TCR CDR3.

V is TRBV20-1 and J is TRBJ2-7, with 7 bases matching TRBD2. This TCR derives from a woman aged 18-29 years with Graves disease. The material sequenced was peripheral blood mononuclear cells (PBMCs), taken at new diagnosis, from a patient treated with antithyroid drugs. The CDR3 DNA is TGCAGTGCTCTAGCGGACTACGAGCAGTACTTC. Translated: CSALADYEQYF.